This T cell receptor (beta chain) was sequenced during a study of T cell changes during pregnancy in multiple sclerosis. The table came from immunoSEQ multiplex PCR; TCRdb's copy has only in-frame clones and leaves some out. The sample shows under 50,000 clones, roughly 93% of them seen only once. The sample here was CD4+ T cells from peripheral blood mononuclear cells, taken after pregnancy. The TCR sequence derives from a female donor with multiple sclerosis, enrolled in a pregnancy study.

This CDR3 reads CASSEAGGLTEQFF. CDR3 DNA sequence: TGTGCCAGCAGTGAGGCGGGGGGGCTCACTGAGCAGTTCTTC. This sequence joins TRBV2 and TRBJ2-1; TRBD2 matches at 9 bases. The V segment lost 3 bases and the J segment 9 bases; nucleotides outside the gene matches: 6. CDR3 length: 14 residues. CDR1 is SNHLY and CDR2 is FYNNEI in the germline V gene. Variable domain in full (rest from reference TRBV2 and TRBJ2-1): EPEVTQTPSHQVTQMGQEVILRCVPISNHLYFYWYRQILGQKVEFLVSFYNNEISEKSEIFDDQFSVERPDGSNFTLKIRSTKLEDSAMYFCASSEAGGLTEQFFGPGTRLTVL.